The 14 T cell receptor beta chains below were found in one sample sequenced in a study of technical replicates of blood from a handful of donors. Assay used: immunoSEQ multiplex PCR; TCRdb lists only in-frame clones, some missing. Altogether under 75,000 clones are present, 92% being singletons, with the ten largest covering about 4.4%. Sample: PBMCs. Receptor source: a human donor in good health. Some clones in this sample may be carry-over from other donors' samples.

The chain joins TRBV7-9 to TRBJ1-2; TRBD1 might be the D (5 bases). Germline-derived CDR1 and CDR2 are SEHNR and FQNEAQ (reference sequence). V was clipped by 11 bases and J by 3 bases, with 10 bases between them. This CDR3 is built from 11 residues. This CDR3 is CAVGGDYGYTF. In DNA, the CDR3 is TGTGCCGTCGGAGGGGACTATGGCTACACCTTC.

The chain joins TRBV2 to TRBJ2-3, with D possibly being TRBD1 (5 bases). Trimming took off 5 bases at V and 2 bases at J, with 14 bases between the two ends. This CDR3 has 15 amino acids. Germline V gene lookup returns CDR1 SNHLY and CDR2 FYNNEI. CDR3 DNA sequence: TGTGCCAGCAGTAGGGTGGGGCAGGACACAGATACGCAGTATTTT. Protein: CASSRVGQDTDTQYF. The full variable domain, with the rest looked up from reference TRBV2 and TRBJ2-3, is EPEVTQTPSHQVTQMGQEVILRCVPISNHLYFYWYRQILGQKVEFLVSFYNNEISEKSEIFDDQFSVERPDGSNFTLKIRSTKLEDSAMYFCASSRVGQDTDTQYFGPGTRLTVL.

The chain employs TRBV7-9 and TRBJ2-1, with TRBD1 identical over 9 bases. Germline V CDR1 and CDR2: SEHNR, FQNEAQ (reference sequence). J was trimmed by 8 bases and V by 5 bases; bases with no gene match: 13. CDR3 length equals 16 residues. In nucleotides, the CDR3 is TGTGCCAGCAGCACCTCTACAGGACAGGGGATTTATGAGCAGTTCTTC. As protein: CASSTSTGQGIYEQFF.

Written as DNA, the CDR3 is TGTGCCAGCAGCTTTGAGCTTAGCGGGACTACTTACAATGAGCAGTTCTTC. Its translation is CASSFELSGTTYNEQFF. This chain joins TRBV11-2 and TRBJ2-1; 8 positions match TRBD2. The V gene's germline CDR1 is SGHAT and CDR2 FQNNGV. The CDR3 contains 17 residues. J lost 4 bases, V lost 3 bases, and 11 bases had no gene match. The whole variable domain, filled in from reference TRBV11-2 and TRBJ2-1, reads EAGVAQSPRYKIIEKRQSVAFWCNPISGHATLYWYQQILGQGPKLLIQFQNNGVVDDSQLPKDRFSAERLKGVDSTLKIQPAKLEDSAVYLCASSFELSGTTYNEQFFGPGTRLTVL.

With respect to this clone: The junction shows a germline mismatch at one end, possibly a read error. This chain uses TRBV9 with TRBJ1-1, with 7 bases that match TRBD1. Germline V gene lookup returns CDR1 SGDLS and CDR2 YYNGEE. The CDR3 is 13 amino acids. The CDR3 sequence is CASSVTGNSEAFF. The CDR3 coding sequence is TGTGCCAGCAGCGTGACAGGGAACTCTGAAGCTTTCTTT.

This clone was observed once. The chain is built from TRBV21-1 and TRBJ2-5; TRBD2 reflects the table's D call only, with no check against the DNA. TRBV21-1 is marked as a pseudogene. This CDR3 has 16 amino acids. This CDR3 reads CASSARDSEREETQYF. CDR3 coding DNA: TGTGCCAGCAGCGCCCGGGACTCGGAGCGGGAAGAGACCCAGTACTTC.

The CDR3 DNA follows: TGTGCCAGCAGTGAATGGACAGACAACTATGGCTACACCTTC. Its protein product is CASSEWTDNYGYTF. V is TRBV2 and J is TRBJ1-2; TRBD1 might be the D (6 bases). V was shortened by 2 bases and J by 2 bases, with 9 bases between the two germline ends. CDR1 and CDR2 (germline): SNHLY, FYNNEI. The CDR3 loop spans 14 amino acids.

This chain connects TRBV5-5 to TRBJ1-2; D remains ambiguous. The V end was cut by 1 base, the J end by 4 bases, with 8 bases between. This CDR3 region has 13 residues. Germline V lookup: CDR1 SGHKS, CDR2 YYEKEE (reference sequence). The CDR3 DNA reads as TGTGCCAGCAGCTTGCGGGGTGGCTATGGCTACACCTTC. Its translation: CASSLRGGYGYTF.

This chain links TRBV30 with TRBJ2-1; no reliable D call. Trimming pared 4 bases from V and 5 bases from J, leaving 9 bases between. Germline V lookup: CDR1 GTSNPN, CDR2 SVGIG (reference sequence). The CDR3 has 12 amino acids. This chain's CDR3 is CAWTVRDNEQFF. CDR3 coding DNA: TGTGCCTGGACCGTTCGGGACAATGAGCAGTTCTTC.

The V gene is TRBV19, the J gene TRBJ2-7, with D perhaps matching TRBD2 (5 bases). Deletions cut 5 bases from V and 0 bases from J, with 17 bases between. Germline CDR1 and CDR2: LNHDA and SQIVND (reference sequence). The CDR3 is 16 amino acids. CDR3 loop: CASSPSGIRGSYEQYF. The CDR3 nucleotides read TGTGCCAGTAGTCCGTCCGGGATCCGCGGCTCCTACGAGCAGTACTTC.

The chain combines TRBV7-2 with TRBJ2-7; 10 bases align to TRBD2. The trim removed 6 bases at V and 8 bases at J, leaving 13 bases unmatched. The CDR3 length is 15 residues. Germline-derived CDR1 and CDR2 are SGHTA and FQGNSA. DNA for the CDR3: TGTGCCAGCAGACCAAAGCTAGCGGGGGCCCTACAGCAGTACTTC. It yields the protein CASRPKLAGALQQYF. Full variable domain (missing parts from reference TRBV7-2 and TRBJ2-7): GAGVSQSPSNKVTEKGKDVELRCDPISGHTALYWYRQSLGQGLEFLIYFQGNSAPDKSGLPSDRFSAERTGGSVSTLTIQRTQQEDSAVYLCASRPKLAGALQQYFGPGTRLTVT.

The V and J genes are TRBV13 and TRBJ2-5, with D possibly being TRBD1 (5 bases). The CDR3 spans 12 residues. The germline gives CDR1 PRHDT, CDR2 FYEKMQ (reference sequence). V shed 2 bases and J shed 4 bases, with 5 bases lying between them. The CDR3, as DNA: TGTGCCAGCAGCTTAAGGGGAGAGACCCAGTACTTC. Its translation is CASSLRGETQYF.

This chain connects TRBV7-9 to TRBJ1-1, with D possibly matching TRBD1 (5 bases). The CDR3 sequence is 13 residues long. Trimming pared 1 base from V and 7 bases from J, leaving 10 bases between. Per the germline V gene, CDR1 is SEHNR and CDR2 is FQNEAQ (reference sequence). The CDR3, as DNA: TGTGCCAGCAGCTTAGTCGGAGGGGTTGAAGCTTTCTTT. Its translation is CASSLVGGVEAFF.

V and J are TRBV30 and TRBJ2-3; the D is unclear. The germline V gene has CDR1 GTSNPN and CDR2 SVGIG (reference sequence). Trimming stripped 1 base from V and 6 bases from J, with 11 bases between. The CDR3 length is 13 residues. CDR3 sequence (DNA): TGTGCCTGGAGTGGTTTAGCTTACGATACGCAGTATTTT. This translates into CAWSGLAYDTQYF.